Each of the 24 T cell receptor beta chains below was sequenced from the same sample in a study of blood T cell repertoires in COVID-19. The assay was immunoSEQ multiplex PCR, and TCRdb's table has in-frame clones only and misses some. The table has 250,000 to 350,000 clones, around 84% seen once; the top ten hold more than 1.2%. Sequencing was carried out using peripheral blood. All receptors derive from a human donor with COVID-19, enrolled during active disease. The donor label of this sample is uncertain.

The chain carries TRBV18 and TRBJ1-5; 8 nucleotides match TRBD1. The V gene's germline CDR1 is KGHSH and CDR2 LQKENI. CDR3 length: 14 amino acids. The V gene end was trimmed by 3 bases and the J gene end by 7 bases; junction bases not matched to a gene: 5. The CDR3 coding sequence is TGTGCCAGCTCACCCCGGACAGGGTACCAGCCCCAGCATTTT. This gives the protein CASSPRTGYQPQHF.

The chain combines TRBV2 with TRBJ2-2, with 8 positions matching TRBD2. Germline CDR1 and CDR2: SNHLY and FYNNEI. V was pared by 5 bases and J by 5 bases, with 7 bases of the junction left unmatched. The CDR3 totals 15 residues. The CDR3: CASSSGRLGTGELFF. DNA for the CDR3: TGTGCCAGCAGTAGCGGGAGACTGGGAACCGGGGAGCTGTTTTTT.

The CDR3 DNA is TGTGCCAGCAGCCCTCAGACACTGAACACTGAAGCTTTCTTT. Translating it yields CASSPQTLNTEAFF. The chain uses TRBV9 and TRBJ1-1; D gene unclear. CDR1 and CDR2 from the germline V gene are SGDLS and YYNGEE. The CDR3 has 14 amino acids. The V gene lost 4 bases and the J gene lost 0 bases, with 10 bases spanning the gap.

The chain uses TRBV11-3 and TRBJ2-1; D remains ambiguous. V was shortened by 1 base and J by 3 bases, with 7 bases between the two germline ends. The CDR3 totals 14 residues. Germline CDR1 is SGHNT and CDR2 is YENEEA. The CDR3 loop is CASSLGSVYNEQFF. The CDR3 DNA reads as TGTGCCAGCAGCTTAGGTTCCGTCTACAATGAGCAGTTCTTC. Filled out from reference TRBV11-3 and TRBJ2-1, the complete variable domain reads EAGVVQSPRYKIIEKKQPVAFWCNPISGHNTLYWYLQNLGQGPELLIRYENEEAVDDSQLPKDRFSAERLKGVDSTLKIQPAELGDSAVYLCASSLGSVYNEQFFGPGTRLTVL.

The J gene is TRBJ1-1, the V gene TRBV19; D not resolved. The CDR3 has 15 amino acids. V was cut by 6 bases and J by 1 base, with 15 bases left in between. CDR1 and CDR2 from the germline V gene are LNHDA and SQIVND (reference sequence). In DNA form, the CDR3 reads TGTGCCAGTAGCACCTCGAGGGCGGGGAACACTGAAGCTTTCTTT. It yields the protein CASSTSRAGNTEAFF.

The chain couples TRBV21-1 to TRBJ1-1. TRBV21-1 is a pseudogene segment. CDR3 length equals 12 residues. The CDR3 DNA sequence: TGTGCCAGCACTCGGGAACCAACTGAAGCTTTCTTT. It yields the protein CASTREPTEAFF.

The genes are TRBV7-8 and TRBJ1-5, with D hard to call. The CDR3 contains 14 residues. Trimming left V 7 bases short and J 2 bases short, with 12 bases between. Germline loops: CDR1 SGHVS, CDR2 FQNEAQ. The CDR3 region is CASTPTAGNQPQHF. In nucleotides, the CDR3 is TGTGCCAGCACCCCAACCGCGGGCAATCAGCCCCAGCATTTT. The variable domain in full, completed from reference TRBV7-8 and TRBJ1-5, reads GAGVSQSPRYKVAKRGQDVALRCDPISGHVSLFWYQQALGQGPEFLTYFQNEAQLDKSGLPSDRFFAERPEGSVSTLKIQRTQQEDSAVYLCASTPTAGNQPQHFGDGTRLSIL.

The CDR3 protein is CATSDTGPRGTDTQYF. CDR3 nucleotides: TGTGCCACCAGTGACACAGGGCCAAGGGGGACAGATACGCAGTATTTT. The genes are TRBV24-1 and TRBJ2-3; TRBD1 is a possible D gene (6 bases). V lost 4 bases to trimming and J lost 3 bases, with 16 bases between them. Germline CDR1 reads KGHDR; CDR2 reads SFDVKD. The CDR3 consists of 16 residues.

The chain employs TRBV7-9 and TRBJ2-5, with TRBD1 as a possible D gene (6 bases). Germline CDR1 SEHNR, CDR2 FQNEAQ (reference sequence). Deletions cut 3 bases from V and 5 bases from J, with 13 bases between. The CDR3 covers 14 residues. CDR3 residues: CASSFLQGRETQYF. The CDR3 DNA reads TGTGCCAGCAGCTTCCTACAGGGCCGTGAGACCCAGTACTTC.

The sample holds one count of this clone. The J gene is TRBJ1-4, the V gene TRBV29-1; 7 nucleotides match TRBD1. Germline V CDR1 and CDR2: SQVTM, ANQGSEA. The junction had 7 bases not matched to a gene; V was cut back by 7 bases and J by 5 bases. The CDR3 contains 13 residues. CDR3 sequence: CSAMDRTNEKLFF. CDR3 coding DNA: TGCAGCGCTATGGACAGGACGAATGAAAAACTGTTTTTT.

This clone came up many times. The genes are TRBV7-9 and TRBJ2-3; possible D gene TRBD2, 6 bases. CDR1 and CDR2 from the germline V gene are SEHNR and FQNEAQ (reference sequence). The CDR3 runs to 17 residues. V was clipped by 3 bases and J by 1 base, with 17 bases between them. CDR3 bases: TGTGCCAGCAGCTTCATGAGGCGGGACTTACGCACAGATACGCAGTATTTT. It is translated as CASSFMRRDLRTDTQYF.

The rearrangement joins TRBV29-1 to TRBJ2-3; TRBD1 aligns across 11 bases. V lost 8 bases and J lost 1; bases outside the gene matches: 17. This CDR3 contains 18 residues. Germline loops: CDR1 SQVTM, CDR2 ANQGSEA. CDR3 region: CSLSRGTGGSTGTDTQYF. The CDR3 coding sequence is TGCAGCCTGAGCCGCGGGACAGGGGGTTCTACTGGCACAGATACGCAGTATTTT.

DNA for the CDR3: TGTGCCAGCAGCCGGGGACAATTCTCCTACAATGAGCAGTTCTTC. Protein: CASSRGQFSYNEQFF. The genes are TRBV6-4 and TRBJ2-1; D may be TRBD1 (6 bases). Trimming pared 6 bases from V and 0 bases from J, leaving 12 bases between. Per germline, CDR1 MRHNA and CDR2 SNTAGT. This CDR3 has 15 amino acids.

V and J are TRBV30 and TRBJ1-2, with D uncertain. CDR1 and CDR2 (germline): GTSNPN, SVGIG (reference sequence). V lost 3 bases to trimming and J lost 4 bases, with 9 bases between them. CDR3 size: 12 residues. The CDR3 region has the DNA TGTGCCTGGAGCGCCGGAGCCTATGGCTACACCTTC. Translating gives CAWSAGAYGYTF. Full variable domain (outside the CDR3, taken from reference TRBV30 and TRBJ1-2): SQTIHQWPATLVQPVGSPLSLECTVEGTSNPNLYWYRQAAGRGLQLLFYSVGIGQISSEVPQNLSASRPQDRQFILSSKKLLLSDSGFYLCAWSAGAYGYTFGSGTRLTVV.

The J gene is TRBJ2-7, the V gene TRBV10-2; D may be TRBD1 (5 bases). The germline V gene has CDR1 WSHSY and CDR2 SAAADI. V was pared by 3 bases and J by 4 bases, with 10 bases between. The CDR3 has 13 amino acids. DNA for the CDR3: TGCGCCAGCAGTGAAAGACAGCAATACGAGCAGTACTTC. It specifies CASSERQQYEQYF.

This clone was detected once. The rearrangement uses TRBV4-1 and TRBJ2-1; D possibly corresponds to TRBD2 (6 bases). V lost 3 bases and J lost 9, with 18 bases in between. The CDR3 is made up of 15 amino acids. Germline values: CDR1 MGHRA, CDR2 YSYEKL. The CDR3 DNA reads TGCGCCAGCAGCCAGGCCGGGACTCCTTTTCCTGAGCAGTTCTTC. It yields the protein CASSQAGTPFPEQFF.

The genes are TRBV29-1 and TRBJ2-7; D unclear. Deletions cut 5 bases from V and 1 base from J, with 6 bases between. This CDR3 is 11 amino acids long. Germline-derived CDR1 and CDR2 are SQVTM and ANQGSEA. The CDR3 DNA reads as TGCAGCGTTCGGGTTTCCTACGAGCAGTACTTC. This encodes CSVRVSYEQYF.

In this sample, this clone turned up once. The chain combines TRBV27 with TRBJ2-1, with D perhaps matching TRBD2 (6 bases). There are 13 residues in the CDR3. Germline V gene data show CDR1 as MNHEY and CDR2 as SMNVEV (reference sequence). The germline V and J ends were trimmed by 4 bases and 7 bases, with 11 bases remaining between them. The CDR3 region is CASSSGLNNEQFF. The CDR3 nucleotides are TGTGCCAGCAGTTCGGGACTTAATAATGAGCAGTTCTTC.

This chain connects TRBV5-4 to TRBJ2-6; 9 bases match TRBD1. This CDR3 is built from 17 residues. J was trimmed by 1 base and V by 4 bases; bases with no gene match: 6. CDR1 is SGHNT and CDR2 is YYREEE in the germline V gene (reference sequence). The CDR3 DNA is TGTGCCAGCAGCCGGGGACAGGGTAGGTCTGGGGCCAACGTCCTGACTTTC. This gives the protein CASSRGQGRSGANVLTF.

The genes are TRBV3-1 (or the pseudogene TRBV3-2) and TRBJ2-2, with 11 bases that match TRBD2. J lost 1 base, V lost 7 bases, and 5 bases had no gene match. CDR3 size: 16 residues. Germline V CDR1 and CDR2: LGHDT, YNNKEL (reference sequence). CDR3 amino acids: CASKALAGGNTGELFF. The CDR3 nucleotides read TGTGCCAGCAAGGCCCTAGCGGGAGGGAACACCGGGGAGCTGTTTTTT.

The count of this clone is one. This chain connects TRBV7-2 to TRBJ2-5; 7 bases are shared with TRBD2. The CDR3 consists of 15 residues. From germline, CDR1 is SGHTA and CDR2 FQGNSA. V shed 5 bases and J 4 bases; nucleotides not matched to a gene: 10. Here the CDR3 DNA reads TGTGCCAGCAGCCGGACCGGGACTACCTCAGAGACCCAGTACTTC. It specifies CASSRTGTTSETQYF.

This clone was seen once. The CDR3 bases are TGTGCCAGCCTAGACGGTAGCGGACAAAAATACGAGCAGTACTTC. It encodes CASLDGSGQKYEQYF. The rearrangement links TRBV6-5 to TRBJ2-7; D is perhaps TRBD2 (6 bases). The germline CDR1 and CDR2 sequences are MNHEY and SVGAGI. CDR3 length: 15 amino acids. V dropped 8 bases and J dropped 4 bases, with 21 bases sitting between them.

The chain employs TRBV7-8 and TRBJ1-1, with 7 bases fitting TRBD1. The V segment lost 4 bases and the J segment 5 bases; nucleotides outside the gene matches: 4. The CDR3 runs 13 residues. Germline V lookup: CDR1 SGHVS, CDR2 FQNEAQ. In nucleotides, the CDR3 is TGTGCCAGCAGCTCTAACAGGGGAACTGAAGCTTTCTTT. Translation: CASSSNRGTEAFF. Full variable domain (missing parts from reference TRBV7-8 and TRBJ1-1): GAGVSQSPRYKVAKRGQDVALRCDPISGHVSLFWYQQALGQGPEFLTYFQNEAQLDKSGLPSDRFFAERPEGSVSTLKIQRTQQEDSAVYLCASSSNRGTEAFFGQGTRLTVV.

This chain connects TRBV30 to TRBJ2-7; possible D gene TRBD2, 6 bases. Germline CDR1 reads GTSNPN; CDR2 reads SVGIG (reference sequence). Trimming took off 3 bases at V and 0 bases at J, with 12 bases between the two ends. This CDR3 has 14 amino acids. CDR3 coding DNA: TGTGCCTGGAGACCTGGGCGGGACTCCTACGAGCAGTACTTC. This sequence encodes CAWRPGRDSYEQYF. Together with reference TRBV30 and TRBJ2-7, the CDR3 gives the full variable domain: SQTIHQWPATLVQPVGSPLSLECTVEGTSNPNLYWYRQAAGRGLQLLFYSVGIGQISSEVPQNLSASRPQDRQFILSSKKLLLSDSGFYLCAWRPGRDSYEQYFGPGTRLTVT.